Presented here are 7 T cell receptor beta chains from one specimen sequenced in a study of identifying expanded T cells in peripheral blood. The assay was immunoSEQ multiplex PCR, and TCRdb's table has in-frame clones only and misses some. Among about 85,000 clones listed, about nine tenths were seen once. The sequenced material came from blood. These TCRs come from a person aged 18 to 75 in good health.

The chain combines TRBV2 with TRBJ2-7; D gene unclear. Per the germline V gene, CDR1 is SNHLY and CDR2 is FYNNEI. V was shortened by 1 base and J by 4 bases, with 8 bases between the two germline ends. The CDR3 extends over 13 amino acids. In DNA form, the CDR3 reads TGTGCCAGCAGTGAAGTCACTGCGTACGAGCAGTACTTC. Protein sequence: CASSEVTAYEQYF.

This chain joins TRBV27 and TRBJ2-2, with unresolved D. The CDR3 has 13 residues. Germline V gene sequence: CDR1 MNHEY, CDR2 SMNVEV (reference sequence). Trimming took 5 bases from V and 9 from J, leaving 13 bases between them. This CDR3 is CASSEDPRRELFF. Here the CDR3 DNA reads TGTGCCAGCAGTGAGGACCCCCGCCGGGAGCTGTTTTTT.

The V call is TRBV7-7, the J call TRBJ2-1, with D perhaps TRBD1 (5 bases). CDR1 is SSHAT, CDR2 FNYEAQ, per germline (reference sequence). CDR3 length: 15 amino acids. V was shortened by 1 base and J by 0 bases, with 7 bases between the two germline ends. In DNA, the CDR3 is TGTGCCAGCAGCTTAGGAAGGGGCTCCTACAATGAGCAGTTCTTC. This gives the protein CASSLGRGSYNEQFF.

For the CDR3, the DNA is TGTGCCAGCAGCCCGAGAGGGGGGGGGCTTAACTATGGCTACACCTTC. Protein: CASSPRGGGLNYGYTF. The V gene is TRBV9, the J gene TRBJ1-2, with D perhaps TRBD1 (6 bases). Germline CDR1 is SGDLS and CDR2 is YYNGEE. Between the trimmed V and J ends, which lost 4 bases and 1 base, there was a span of 17 bases. This CDR3 has 16 residues.

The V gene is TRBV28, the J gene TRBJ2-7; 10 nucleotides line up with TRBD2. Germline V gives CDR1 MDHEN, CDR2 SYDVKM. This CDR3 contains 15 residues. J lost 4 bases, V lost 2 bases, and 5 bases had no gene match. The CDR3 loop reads CASSLGSSGSYEQYF. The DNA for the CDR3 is TGTGCCAGCAGTTTAGGTTCTAGCGGGAGTTACGAGCAGTACTTC.

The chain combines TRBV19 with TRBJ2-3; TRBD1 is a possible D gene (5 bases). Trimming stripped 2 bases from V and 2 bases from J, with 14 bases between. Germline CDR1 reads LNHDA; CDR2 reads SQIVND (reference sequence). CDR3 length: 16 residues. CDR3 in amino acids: CASSISTGIFTDTQYF. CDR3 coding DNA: TGTGCCAGTAGTATATCAACAGGAATCTTCACAGATACGCAGTATTTT.

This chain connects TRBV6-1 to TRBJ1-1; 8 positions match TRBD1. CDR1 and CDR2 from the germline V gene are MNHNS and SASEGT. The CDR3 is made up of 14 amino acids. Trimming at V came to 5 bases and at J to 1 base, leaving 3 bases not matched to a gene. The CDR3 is CASSPTGGNTEAFF. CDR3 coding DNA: TGTGCCAGCAGTCCCACAGGGGGGAACACTGAAGCTTTCTTT.